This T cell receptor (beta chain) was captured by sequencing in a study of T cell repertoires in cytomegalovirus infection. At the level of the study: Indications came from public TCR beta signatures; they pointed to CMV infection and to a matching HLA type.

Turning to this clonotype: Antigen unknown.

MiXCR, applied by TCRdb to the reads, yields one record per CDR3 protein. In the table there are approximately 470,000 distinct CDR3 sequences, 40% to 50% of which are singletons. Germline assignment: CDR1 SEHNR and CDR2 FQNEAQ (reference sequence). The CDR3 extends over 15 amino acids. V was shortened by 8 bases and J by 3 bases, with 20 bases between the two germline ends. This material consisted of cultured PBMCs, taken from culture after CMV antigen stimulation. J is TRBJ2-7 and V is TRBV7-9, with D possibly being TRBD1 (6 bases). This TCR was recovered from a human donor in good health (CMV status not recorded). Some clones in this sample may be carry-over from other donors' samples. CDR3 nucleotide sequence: TGTGCCAGCGACAATACAGGGTGGGCCGTCTACGAGCAGTACTTC. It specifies CASDNTGWAVYEQYF.